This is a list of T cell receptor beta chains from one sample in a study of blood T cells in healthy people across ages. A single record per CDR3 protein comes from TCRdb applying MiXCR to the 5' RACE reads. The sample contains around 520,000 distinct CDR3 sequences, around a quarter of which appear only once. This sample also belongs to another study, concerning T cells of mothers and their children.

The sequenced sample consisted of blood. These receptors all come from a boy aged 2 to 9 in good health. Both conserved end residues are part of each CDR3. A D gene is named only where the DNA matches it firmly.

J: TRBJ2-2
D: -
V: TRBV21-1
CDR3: CASSQKGSFPPGELFF

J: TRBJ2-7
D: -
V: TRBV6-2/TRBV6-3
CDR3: CAGGQGRYEQYF

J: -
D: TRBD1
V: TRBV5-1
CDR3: CARWDREGNEQFF

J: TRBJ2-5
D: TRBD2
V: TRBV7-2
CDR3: CASSLNGGETQYF

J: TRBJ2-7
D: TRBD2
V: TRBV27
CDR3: CASSPRGLAVEQYF

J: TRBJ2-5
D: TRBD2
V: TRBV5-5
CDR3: CASSFGGRLQETQYF

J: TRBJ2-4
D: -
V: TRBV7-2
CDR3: CASSTWGVTDKNIQYF

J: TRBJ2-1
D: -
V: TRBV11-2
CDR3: CASSFGVRNNEQFF

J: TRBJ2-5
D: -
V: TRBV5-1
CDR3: CASSLAGYREETQYF

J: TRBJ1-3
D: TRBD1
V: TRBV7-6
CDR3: CASSLGGTGGRHPSGNTIYF

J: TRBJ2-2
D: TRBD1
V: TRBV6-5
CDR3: CASQTGTGGTGELFF

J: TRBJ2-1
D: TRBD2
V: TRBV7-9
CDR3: CASTRSGGANEQFF

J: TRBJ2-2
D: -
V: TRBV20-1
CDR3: CSARGRSTGELFF

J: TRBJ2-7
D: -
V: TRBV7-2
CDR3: CASSPPVGNEQYF

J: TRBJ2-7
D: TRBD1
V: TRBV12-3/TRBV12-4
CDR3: CASTPGTGYDEQYF

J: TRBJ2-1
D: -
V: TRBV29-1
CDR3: CSVDRQYNEQFF

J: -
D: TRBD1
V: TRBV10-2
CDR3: CASRTISGTGGGYEQYF

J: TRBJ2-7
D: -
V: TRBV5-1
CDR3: CASSFTTSGYEQYF

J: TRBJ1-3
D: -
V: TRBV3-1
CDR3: CASTRAGNTIYF

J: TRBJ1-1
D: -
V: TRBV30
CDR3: CAWAILMGQGYDTEAFF

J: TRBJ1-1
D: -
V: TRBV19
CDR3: CASSIGVHTEAFF

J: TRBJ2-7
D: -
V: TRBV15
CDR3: CATSRAKGLGLSEQYF

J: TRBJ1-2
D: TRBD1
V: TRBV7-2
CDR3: CASSFWGQNYGYTF

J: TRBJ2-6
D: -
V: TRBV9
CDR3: CASSVTSSGANVLTF

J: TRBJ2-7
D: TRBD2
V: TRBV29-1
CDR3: CSVELAGVSYEQYF

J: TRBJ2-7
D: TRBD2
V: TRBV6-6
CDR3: CASSSRLAGGREQYF

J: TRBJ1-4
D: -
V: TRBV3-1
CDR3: CASSQGHRGNEKLFF

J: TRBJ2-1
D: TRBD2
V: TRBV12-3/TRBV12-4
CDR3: CASSRPLAGGLNEQFF

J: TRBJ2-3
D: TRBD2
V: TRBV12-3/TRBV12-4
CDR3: CASSFRLLAGTDTQYF

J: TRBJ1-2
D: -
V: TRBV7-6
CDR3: CASSLGLQGVGGYTF

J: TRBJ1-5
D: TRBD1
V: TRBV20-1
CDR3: CSARSGGSNQPQHF

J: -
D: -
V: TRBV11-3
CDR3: CASSLMGGVQETQYF

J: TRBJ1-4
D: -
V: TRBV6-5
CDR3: CASNRARGEKLFF

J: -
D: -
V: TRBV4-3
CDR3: CASSPTTDGGNEQFF

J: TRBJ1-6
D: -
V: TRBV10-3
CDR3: CAISQASSYNSPLHF

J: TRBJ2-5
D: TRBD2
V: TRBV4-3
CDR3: CASSEEASGSGETQYF

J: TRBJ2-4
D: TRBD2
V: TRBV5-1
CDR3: CASSLEREGNIQYF

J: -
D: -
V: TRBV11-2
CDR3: CASSLLTPLEEQFF

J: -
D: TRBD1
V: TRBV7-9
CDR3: CASSQTGKYNEQFF

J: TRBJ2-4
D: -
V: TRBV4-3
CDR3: CASSIRQATAPQNIQYF